This TCR beta chain was recovered during a study of shared clonotypes between healthy human individuals. The V and J ends lost 0 bases and 4 bases respectively, with 12 bases between them. This CDR3 is 15 amino acids long. Germline values: CDR1 SGHDT, CDR2 YYEEEE. As regards this clone: The antigen is not known.

The study's findings and limits: Clonotype sharing levels among donors were expected to vary with sequencing depth. The genetic and exposure-history diversity represented was limited by few donors. A few donors had around 5.5% of their naive CD4 clonotypes in common.

It was 150 to 250 ng DNA, approximately 28,000 T cell genomes, that sorted-subset replicate PCRs used. The repertoire was sequenced with immunoSEQ multiplex PCR; TCRdb's copy has only in-frame clones and lacks some. The sample records 1.6 million or so clones, approximately 98.5% being singletons. The sample was naive CD4+ T cells sorted from blood. Specified subset: CD45RA+ positively selected. The TCR comes from a man aged 30 to 39 in good health. The rearrangement joins TRBV5-6 to TRBJ2-3; D call uncertain. The CDR3 region is CASSLGWSGPDTQYF. The CDR3 coding sequence is TGTGCCAGCAGCTTGGGATGGTCTGGGCCAGATACGCAGTATTTT.